What follows are 25 T cell receptor beta chains derived from one specimen sequenced in a study of T cell changes during pregnancy in multiple sclerosis. Sequenced by immunoSEQ multiplex PCR; TCRdb stores in-frame clones only, minus some. The data contain 60,000 to 85,000 clones, 92% of them singletons. Here the sequenced sample was peripheral blood, taken in the second trimester of pregnancy. Receptors originate from a female donor in good health, enrolled as a control in a pregnancy study.

The gene calls are TRBV10-2 and TRBJ2-1; D is perhaps TRBD2 (6 bases). The V gene's germline CDR1 is WSHSY and CDR2 SAAADI. The V and J ends lost 0 bases and 4 bases respectively, with 10 bases between them. The CDR3 length is 15 residues. The CDR3 bases are TGCGCCAGCAGTGAGTCGAAGGGGAGGTACAATGAGCAGTTCTTC. Amino acid sequence: CASSESKGRYNEQFF.

J is TRBJ2-1 and V is TRBV7-2, with 8 bases aligning to TRBD2. Germline V gene sequence: CDR1 SGHTA, CDR2 FQGNSA. CDR3 size: 15 residues. Trimming removed 3 bases from V and 7 bases from J; junction bases left unmatched: 8. The CDR3 sequence is CASSLGSAGGNEQFF. The CDR3 region has the DNA TGTGCCAGCAGCTTGGGATCTGCGGGAGGTAATGAGCAGTTCTTC. Full variable domain (outside the CDR3, taken from reference TRBV7-2 and TRBJ2-1): GAGVSQSPSNKVTEKGKDVELRCDPISGHTALYWYRQSLGQGLEFLIYFQGNSAPDKSGLPSDRFSAERTGGSVSTLTIQRTQQEDSAVYLCASSLGSAGGNEQFFGPGTRLTVL.

CDR3 sequence reads: CASSTGLGTAYEQYF. CDR3 sequence (DNA): TGTGCCAGCAGCACGGGACTAGGGACAGCCTACGAGCAGTACTTC. The rearrangement joins TRBV11-2 to TRBJ2-7; TRBD2 might be the D (8 bases). There are 15 residues in the CDR3. V lost 5 bases, J lost 2 bases, and 16 bases lay in between. Germline V gene sequence: CDR1 SGHAT, CDR2 FQNNGV.

The chain carries TRBV10-3 and TRBJ1-2; 8 bases are shared with TRBD1. Unmatched junction bases numbered 9, after V lost 10 bases and J lost 8 bases. CDR1 is ENHRY, CDR2 SYGVKD, per germline. The CDR3 contains 12 residues. The CDR3 nucleotides read TGTGCCACCGCCGGACAGGGACAAGGCTACACCTTC. It encodes CATAGQGQGYTF.

The genes are TRBV27 and TRBJ1-2, with TRBD1 identical over 8 bases. The CDR3 is 12 residues long. The V gene end was trimmed by 10 bases and the J gene end by 3 bases; junction bases not matched to a gene: 4. CDR1 MNHEY and CDR2 SMNVEV come from the germline V gene (reference sequence). The CDR3 sequence: CAIPGQDYGYTF. The CDR3, as DNA: TGTGCCATACCGGGACAGGACTATGGCTACACCTTC.

This chain uses TRBV5-6 with TRBJ2-2; D is ambiguous. Germline-derived CDR1 and CDR2 are SGHDT and YYEEEE. The CDR3 length is 12 residues. V was cut by 3 bases and J by 7 bases, with 7 bases left in between. Here the CDR3 reads CASSYLGGELFF. The DNA of the CDR3 is TGTGCCAGCAGCTATCTCGGCGGGGAGCTGTTTTTT.

The CDR3, as DNA: TGTGCCAGTAGCCCGGGTGGGTACACTGAAGCTTTCTTT. It yields the protein CASSPGGYTEAFF. V is TRBV19 and J is TRBJ1-1; no clear D gene. The length of the CDR3 is 13 residues. CDR1 and CDR2 from the germline V gene are LNHDA and SQIVND (reference sequence). Trimming cost V 6 bases and J 3 bases, with 11 bases left between them.

V usage is TRBV18 and J usage is TRBJ2-5; possibly TRBD1 for D (7 bases). The CDR3 runs to 14 residues. In germline, CDR1 is KGHSH, CDR2 LQKENI. V was trimmed by 4 bases and J by 4 bases, leaving 13 bases between them. The DNA of the CDR3 is TGTGCCAGCTCACGTGGAGGGGGCATAGAGACCCAGTACTTC. This gives the protein CASSRGGGIETQYF.

The V gene is TRBV28, the J gene TRBJ2-1, with 11 nucleotides matching TRBD2. The V gene's germline CDR1 is MDHEN and CDR2 SYDVKM. This CDR3 has 17 amino acids. J was trimmed by 8 bases and V by 4 bases; bases with no gene match: 13. The CDR3 DNA follows: TGTGCCAGCAGTTCTCCGGTAGCGGGAGGGCCTCTGGATGAGCAGTTCTTC. It codes for CASSSPVAGGPLDEQFF.

V usage is TRBV14 and J usage is TRBJ2-3; 7 nucleotides align to TRBD2. Germline assignment: CDR1 SGHDN and CDR2 FVKESK. Germline trimming cut 8 bases from V and 1 base from J; bases unmatched to any gene: 3. This CDR3 has 13 residues. The CDR3 loop reads CASCLAGTDTQYF. The CDR3 DNA sequence: TGTGCCAGCTGCCTAGCGGGCACAGATACGCAGTATTTT.

The gene calls are TRBV9 and TRBJ1-1; D is uncertain. The germline V gene encodes CDR1 SGDLS and CDR2 YYNGEE. The CDR3 is made up of 13 amino acids. With 4 bases removed from V and 1 base from J, the gap between germline ends came to 8 bases. The CDR3 here is CASSLEGNTEAFF. DNA for the CDR3: TGTGCCAGCAGCCTCGAGGGGAACACTGAAGCTTTCTTT.

J is TRBJ2-1 and V is TRBV2, with TRBD2 matching over 7 bases. This CDR3 is built from 15 residues. The V gene's germline CDR1 is SNHLY and CDR2 FYNNEI. With V trimmed by 6 bases and J by 0 bases, 5 bases remained unmatched. CDR3 in DNA: TGTGCCAGCAGCCGAGCGGGGCCCTCCTACAATGAGCAGTTCTTC. Its protein is CASSRAGPSYNEQFF.

The genes are TRBV6-1 and TRBJ1-2, with 8 bases lining up with TRBD1. The V and J ends lost 0 bases and 7 bases, in that order; junction bases with no gene match: 4. CDR1 is MNHNS, CDR2 SASEGT, per germline. The CDR3 contains 14 residues. The CDR3 DNA reads TGTGCCAGCAGTGAAGCGCGCGACAGGGGTGGCTACACCTTC. Translated, it gives CASSEARDRGGYTF.

This sequence joins TRBV19 and TRBJ1-6; TRBD1 aligns across 8 bases. With V trimmed by 5 bases and J by 6 bases, 6 bases remained unmatched. The germline gives CDR1 LNHDA, CDR2 SQIVND (reference sequence). CDR3 length: 15 amino acids. CDR3 nucleotides: TGTGCCAGTAGTCACGACAGGGGCTTTAATTCACCCCTCCACTTT. The encoded protein is CASSHDRGFNSPLHF.

The chain has TRBV9 and TRBJ2-4; 8 nucleotides match TRBD2. Germline V gives CDR1 SGDLS, CDR2 YYNGEE. Trimming at V came to 3 bases and at J to 0 bases, leaving 11 bases not matched to a gene. The CDR3 has 18 amino acids. As DNA, the CDR3 is TGTGCCAGCAGCGGATTAGCGGGGCTGGGACTAGCCAAAAACATTCAGTACTTC. It codes for CASSGLAGLGLAKNIQYF.

This chain joins TRBV6-1 and TRBJ1-3; D unresolved. V shed 0 bases and J shed 3 bases, with 18 bases lying between them. The germline gives CDR1 MNHNS, CDR2 SASEGT. The CDR3 sequence is 18 residues long. The DNA of the CDR3 is TGTGCCAGCAGTGAAGCCCCAAATCACAGCGGATTTGGAAACACCATATATTTT. Residues: CASSEAPNHSGFGNTIYF.

This clone appeared once. The chain recombines TRBV18 with TRBJ1-1, with D possibly being TRBD1 (5 bases). V was trimmed by 3 bases and J by 10 bases, leaving 15 bases between them. The CDR3 contains 13 residues. The germline V gene encodes CDR1 KGHSH and CDR2 LQKENI. CDR3: CASSPGGGERAFF. The CDR3 bases are TGTGCCAGCTCACCTGGGGGGGGAGAAAGAGCTTTCTTT.

This chain links TRBV7-2 with TRBJ2-1; 11 bases agree with TRBD2. CDR3 length equals 17 residues. Germline lookup yields CDR1 SGHTA and CDR2 FQGNSA. Unmatched junction bases numbered 11, after V lost 5 bases and J lost 5 bases. CDR3 protein: CASSISSGLAANNEQFF. The DNA of the CDR3 is TGTGCCAGCAGCATAAGCTCGGGACTAGCGGCCAACAATGAGCAGTTCTTC. Filled out from reference TRBV7-2 and TRBJ2-1, the complete variable domain reads GAGVSQSPSNKVTEKGKDVELRCDPISGHTALYWYRQSLGQGLEFLIYFQGNSAPDKSGLPSDRFSAERTGGSVSTLTIQRTQQEDSAVYLCASSISSGLAANNEQFFGPGTRLTVL.

The chain carries TRBV19 and TRBJ2-3, with TRBD2 matching over 10 bases. The CDR3 has 18 residues. V was clipped by 2 bases and J by 2 bases; unmatched bases: 10. Germline V gene data show CDR1 as LNHDA and CDR2 as SQIVND (reference sequence). The CDR3 loop reads CASSIISLAGAYTDTQYF. CDR3 nucleotides: TGTGCCAGTAGTATAATAAGCCTAGCGGGAGCTTACACAGATACGCAGTATTTT.

This chain connects TRBV9 to TRBJ2-7; 9 bases line up with TRBD2. J was trimmed by 3 bases and V by 3 bases; bases with no gene match: 10. The germline gives CDR1 SGDLS, CDR2 YYNGEE. This CDR3 contains 16 residues. For the CDR3, the DNA is TGTGCCAGCAGCGCTTCCCTGGGCGGGAGGGACTACGAGCAGTACTTC. This gives the protein CASSASLGGRDYEQYF.

V gene TRBV7-2 combines with J gene TRBJ2-5; 9 nucleotides line up with TRBD2. Germline lookup yields CDR1 SGHTA and CDR2 FQGNSA. The CDR3 is made up of 17 amino acids. J was trimmed by 5 bases and V by 5 bases; bases with no gene match: 15. The CDR3 loop is CASSRDLGAGGGETQYF. Written as DNA, the CDR3 is TGTGCCAGCAGCCGCGATCTGGGGGCGGGAGGGGGCGAGACCCAGTACTTC.

This sequence joins TRBV7-6 and TRBJ1-2; weak D call: TRBD1 (5 bases). This CDR3 is 13 amino acids long. Germline loops: CDR1 SGHVS, CDR2 FNYEAQ. Between the trimmed V and J ends, which lost 3 bases and 3 bases, there was a span of 8 bases. The CDR3 DNA is TGTGCCAGCAGCTTTGGCAGGGACTATGGCTACACCTTC. This encodes CASSFGRDYGYTF.

The V and J genes are TRBV28 and TRBJ1-3; tentatively, D is TRBD1 (5 bases). Germline V CDR1 and CDR2: MDHEN, SYDVKM. V dropped 3 bases and J dropped 0 bases, with 9 bases sitting between them. The CDR3 loop spans 15 amino acids. CDR3 region: CASSFGGYSGNTIYF. The CDR3, as DNA: TGTGCCAGCAGTTTCGGGGGATACTCTGGAAACACCATATATTTT.

The chain combines TRBV30 with TRBJ1-3; 12 nucleotides agree with TRBD1. Trimming at V came to 7 bases and at J to 4 bases, leaving 2 bases not matched to a gene. Germline values: CDR1 GTSNPN, CDR2 SVGIG (reference sequence). This CDR3 has 13 amino acids. DNA for the CDR3: TGTGCCTCCGGGACAGGGGGCGGAAACACCATATATTTT. This codes for CASGTGGGNTIYF.

This clone showed up just once. This CDR3 is CTTQEAVGETQYF. The CDR3 region has the DNA TGCACCACCCAGGAAGCGGTAGGGGAGACCCAGTACTTC. The gene calls are TRBV10-1 and TRBJ2-5; D perhaps matches TRBD2 (5 bases). This CDR3 contains 13 residues. Looked up from germline, CDR1 is WNHNN and CDR2 is SYGVQD (reference sequence).